Reported below is one T cell receptor beta chain. Its antigen specificity is not known. Qualities for individual bases were not recorded, and no much larger clone is one base off. TCRbeta CDR3 regions were amplified from genomic DNA using the immunoSEQ Assay, a bias-controlled multiplex PCR. In the source study's methods: Nucleated cell counts per sample were estimated from amplification of reference gene primers within the assay. To quantify the absolute abundance of each unique TCRbeta CDR3 rearrangement, sequence reads were collapsed and filtered. For each sample, productive Simpson clonality was calculated as the square root of Simpson's diversity index across productive rearrangements. Held by TCRdb, this immuneACCESS table contains in-frame sequences only and omits some clones. Under half of the omission traces to an unresolved V gene where checked; the cause of the rest is unknown. Clonal size and the V and J genes are those of that table, whereas D and trimming came from the DNA. This sample gives fewer than 250,000 clones in total; 84% of them show up just once. The ten biggest clones cover roughly a tenth of the sample.

One collaborating source in Seattle enrolled patients during active infection and followed them longitudinally through the course of disease. Each collaborating institution followed its own protocols to collect whole blood in K2EDTA tubes. For TCRbeta analysis, collaborator samples were shipped as frozen whole blood, as isolated PBMCs, or as DNA extracted from either sample type. Measured from the cysteine to the phenylalanine, the CDR3 is 14 residues long. Of all the DNA, just the CDR3 is kept, 42 bases in frame from base 1. The germline V gene specifies MGHDK as CDR1 and SYGVNS as CDR2. Clipping removes 8 bases from V and 10 bases from J, with 11 as the unmatched junction base count. The record originates from a study of blood T cell repertoires in COVID-19 (dated by TCRdb to 2020 to 2022). Looking at the study overall: The collaborator samples originated in the United States, Italy and Spain and spanned the acute and convalescent phases of COVID-19. Where available, HLA class I and class II types were taken from metadata supplied by the sample provider and were not determined by assay-based typing. The samples were drawn from two sources: the first 160 participants of the ongoing ImmuneRACE study, and 1,200 or so subjects contributed by 6 global collaborators. The prospective study material was composed of cDNA or gDNA derived from T cells, B-cell-depleted T cells, or PBMCs. The repertoires were released in a freely available public database intended as a resource for research on the immune response to SARS-CoV-2. Subjects who had been exposed to COVID-19, were actively infected with it, or had recovered from it provided the deeply sampled blood TCRbeta repertoires that made up the dataset. The sample metadata nearly always contained a de-identified subject ID, COVID-19 status, age in years and sex.

General conclusions and limits of the study: The amount of clinical and demographic metadata varied by source and participant and was provided uncurated.

Rearrangement joined TRBV25-1 to TRBJ1-6; TRBD1 lines up with 7 middle nucleotides. The clonotype comes from a woman of 80 years or more with COVID-19, enrolled during active disease. The sample comprised peripheral blood. The DNA reads TGTGCCAGCCGGCACCGGGACAGTGGATCACCCCTCCACTTT. It encodes CASRHRDSGSPLHF.